Following are 17 T cell receptor beta chains from one sample sequenced in a study of T cell responses to AZD1222 COVID-19 vaccine. Repertoires were generated with immunoSEQ multiplex PCR, while TCRdb's copy carries only in-frame clones and drops some. The data hold 100,000 or so clones, with 88% observed a single time. Sample: peripheral blood, taken on day 0 of AZD1222 vaccination. The receptors here all came from an adult in good health.

This clone is a singleton in its sample. This sequence joins TRBV2 and TRBJ2-1; D unclear. The CDR3 has 13 amino acids. Per germline, CDR1 SNHLY and CDR2 FYNNEI. V was clipped by 8 bases and J by 8 bases, with 16 bases between them. The CDR3: CASRTPRGHEQFF. The CDR3 coding sequence is TGTGCCAGCCGTACGCCCAGAGGTCATGAGCAGTTCTTC.

V is TRBV3-1 (or the pseudogene TRBV3-2) and J is TRBJ1-5; TRBD1 matches at 11 bases. Germline loops: CDR1 LGHDT, CDR2 YNNKEL (reference sequence). V gave up 5 bases and J gave up 9 bases; unmatched junction bases: 3. The CDR3 sequence is 13 residues long. CDR3 sequence: CASSGTGGTPQHF. CDR3 DNA sequence: TGTGCCAGCAGCGGGACAGGGGGGACGCCCCAGCATTTT.

The chain combines TRBV11-3 with TRBJ2-1, with 11 bases matching TRBD2. Germline CDR1 SGHNT, CDR2 YENEEA. The CDR3 is made up of 17 amino acids. V dropped 0 bases and J dropped 5; count of bases not matched to a gene: 6. CDR3 region: CASSLDLAGGSNNEQFF. For the CDR3, the DNA is TGTGCCAGCAGCTTAGATCTAGCGGGAGGTTCTAACAATGAGCAGTTCTTC.

This sequence joins TRBV6-1 and TRBJ2-2; D remains unclear. V was cut by 6 bases and J by 8 bases, with 7 bases left in between. Germline V gene sequence: CDR1 MNHNS, CDR2 SASEGT. The CDR3 sequence is 11 residues long. The CDR3 DNA follows: TGTGCCAGCAGCCCCCGAGGGGAGCTGTTTTTT. This sequence encodes CASSPRGELFF.

This chain joins TRBV18 and TRBJ2-7; D unresolved. V lost 4 bases and J lost 4, with 8 bases in between. In germline, CDR1 is KGHSH, CDR2 LQKENI. CDR3 length: 12 residues. CDR3 region: CASSQDGYEQYF. The DNA of the CDR3 is TGTGCCAGCTCACAAGACGGATACGAGCAGTACTTC.

The V gene is TRBV28, the J gene TRBJ2-7; the D gene could be TRBD1 or TRBD2 (6 bases each). CDR3 length: 12 amino acids. Germline lookup yields CDR1 MDHEN and CDR2 SYDVKM. Trimming removed 2 bases at V and 6 bases at J, with 8 bases between. This CDR3 reads CASSLTGAEQYF. The CDR3, as DNA: TGTGCCAGCAGTTTAACGGGGGCCGAGCAGTACTTC.

J is TRBJ1-5 and V is TRBV5-6; D is possibly TRBD1 (5 bases). The germline CDR1 and CDR2 sequences are SGHDT and YYEEEE. Trimming removed 6 bases from V and 1 base from J, with 11 bases in between. The CDR3 runs to 14 residues. The CDR3 coding sequence is TGTGCCAGCAACCAGGGTCCAAGCAATCAGCCCCAGCATTTT. Encoded protein: CASNQGPSNQPQHF.

The rearrangement joins TRBV6-1 to TRBJ1-5; a weak D match, TRBD1 (5 bases). Germline CDR1 reads MNHNS; CDR2 reads SASEGT. The CDR3 runs to 14 residues. V was trimmed by 3 bases and J by 2 bases, leaving 8 bases between them. CDR3 nucleotide sequence: TGTGCCAGCAGTGAGTCGGGGGGCAATCAGCCCCAGCATTTT. Translated: CASSESGGNQPQHF.

In DNA form, the CDR3 reads TGTGCCAGCAGATTTTTGACTAGCGGGAGCAATGAGCAGTTCTTC. It is translated as CASRFLTSGSNEQFF. V usage is TRBV2 and J usage is TRBJ2-1, with 12 bases matching TRBD2. Germline trimming cut 6 bases from V and 6 bases from J; bases unmatched to any gene: 6. The CDR3 contains 15 residues. Germline lookup yields CDR1 SNHLY and CDR2 FYNNEI.

The genes are TRBV2 and TRBJ1-5, with 8 positions matching TRBD1. The CDR3 spans 17 residues. CDR1 is SNHLY and CDR2 is FYNNEI in the germline V gene. The junction had 10 bases not matched to a gene; V was cut back by 3 bases and J by 3 bases. CDR3 sequence: CASSEYSDRVDNQPQHF. The CDR3, as DNA: TGTGCCAGCAGTGAGTATTCGGACAGGGTAGACAATCAGCCCCAGCATTTT.

V and J are TRBV21-1 and TRBJ2-2; the table names TRBD2, a call not compared with the DNA. TRBV21-1 is a documented pseudogene. This CDR3 spans 16 amino acids. The CDR3 reads CASSKGGFANTGELFF. The CDR3 DNA reads as TGTGCCAGCAGCAAGGGAGGGTTCGCGAACACCGGGGAGCTGTTTTTT.

The chain recombines TRBV7-2 with TRBJ1-1; D remains ambiguous. The CDR3 length is 14 residues. V was trimmed by 4 bases and J by 7 bases, leaving 16 bases between them. Germline V lookup: CDR1 SGHTA, CDR2 FQGNSA. The CDR3 DNA sequence: TGTGCCAGCAGCTCCTCGACGGTGATTAGTGAAGCTTTCTTT. It encodes CASSSSTVISEAFF.

The chain has TRBV3-1 (or the pseudogene TRBV3-2) and TRBJ2-3; 10 bases agree with TRBD2. CDR1 and CDR2 (germline): LGHDT, YNNKEL (reference sequence). The V segment lost 5 bases and the J segment 4 bases; nucleotides outside the gene matches: 6. The CDR3 covers 15 residues. The CDR3 sequence is CASSASGRAPDTQYF. The CDR3 region has the DNA TGTGCCAGCAGCGCCAGCGGGAGGGCCCCAGATACGCAGTATTTT.

This chain joins TRBV6-2 or TRBV6-3 and TRBJ2-1; 12 nucleotides align to TRBD2. The CDR3 is made up of 15 amino acids. The ends lost 5 bases at V and 4 bases at J; junction bases unmatched: 3. Per germline, CDR1 MNHEY and CDR2 SVGEGT. The CDR3 DNA reads as TGTGCCAGCAGTACTGGACTAGCGGGGTACAATGAGCAGTTCTTC. Translated: CASSTGLAGYNEQFF.

This clone was picked up one time. The chain couples TRBV19 to TRBJ1-6; D not certain. Germline V gene sequence: CDR1 LNHDA, CDR2 SQIVND (reference sequence). This CDR3 is 12 amino acids long. V was cut by 7 bases and J by 7 bases, with 8 bases left in between. The DNA of the CDR3 is TGTGCCAGTACAGGTTTCAATTCACCCCTCCACTTT. Amino acid sequence: CASTGFNSPLHF.

The V gene is TRBV28, the J gene TRBJ1-6; TRBD1 might be the D (5 bases). Germline V gene lookup returns CDR1 MDHEN and CDR2 SYDVKM. The ends were cut back, 6 bases at V and 8 bases at J, with 8 bases in the middle. The CDR3 runs 12 residues. This CDR3 reads CASRGPHSPLHF. DNA for the CDR3: TGTGCCAGCAGGGGACCCCATTCACCCCTCCACTTT.

This clone turned up a few times. At one end the junction does not follow the germline gene, possibly because of a read error. The chain carries TRBV12-3 or TRBV12-4 and TRBJ2-5; D unclear. This CDR3 is 10 amino acids long. CDR3 residues: CASSFGLPNF. The CDR3 region has the DNA TGTGCCAGCAGTTTTGGGCTCCCTAACTTC.